Following are 20 T cell receptor beta chains from one sample sequenced in a study of T-cell memory formation after mild COVID-19. From the 5' RACE reads, TCRdb called clonotypes with MiXCR, one entry per CDR3 protein. Of about 250,000 distinct CDR3 sequences listed, just over 15% are singletons. Sequencing was carried out using PBMCs or a T cell subset sorted from them (not recorded which). Receptors originate from an adult woman who had mild COVID-19 (a few samples of this study predate the infection). Cell type and time point are not known.

V gene TRBV5-6 combines with J gene TRBJ2-2; 9 bases are shared with TRBD1. The V and J ends lost 5 bases and 4 bases, in that order; junction bases with no gene match: 6. The germline V gene has CDR1 SGHDT and CDR2 YYEEEE. The CDR3 extends over 15 amino acids. The CDR3 loop reads CASSYTGGVTGELFF. Written as DNA, the CDR3 is TGTGCCAGCAGTTACACAGGGGGCGTCACCGGGGAGCTGTTTTTT. Using reference TRBV5-6 and TRBJ2-2 for the parts outside the CDR3, the full variable domain is DAGVTQSPTHLIKTRGQQVTLRCSPKSGHDTVSWYQQALGQGPQFIFQYYEEEERQRGNFPDRFSGHQFPNYSSELNVNALLLGDSALYLCASSYTGGVTGELFFGEGSRLTVL.

This clonotype has more than one count but fewer than ten. The V and J genes are TRBV11-3 and TRBJ2-4; 9 nucleotides align to TRBD1. With 1 base clipped from V and 4 bases from J, the junction kept 5 bases outside the gene matches. This CDR3 region has 16 residues. Looked up from germline, CDR1 is SGHNT and CDR2 is YENEEA. The CDR3 DNA reads as TGTGCCAGCAGCTTAGGTGGGACAGGGCGTAAAAACATTCAGTACTTC. As protein: CASSLGGTGRKNIQYF.

This clonotype has just a few counts. The chain employs TRBV6-2 or TRBV6-3 and TRBJ2-7, with 7 bases lining up with TRBD1. The trim removed 2 bases at V and 4 bases at J, leaving 5 bases unmatched. CDR1 MNHEY and CDR2 SVGEGT come from the germline V gene. The CDR3 totals 14 residues. The CDR3 loop is CASSYKHRGYEQYF. DNA of the CDR3: TGTGCCAGCAGTTACAAGCACAGGGGATACGAGCAGTACTTC.

This clonotype has more than one count but fewer than ten. The V call is TRBV29-1, the J call TRBJ2-3; possibly TRBD2 for D (7 bases). Germline-derived CDR1 and CDR2 are SQVTM and ANQGSEA. Between the trimmed V and J ends, which lost 5 bases and 3 bases, there was a span of 18 bases. The CDR3 has 15 amino acids. The CDR3 DNA sequence: TGCAGCGTTACCCTCGGGGGGCGCACAACAGATACGCAGTATTTT. It encodes CSVTLGGRTTDTQYF.

This clonotype was counted a few times. The chain has TRBV25-1 and TRBJ2-7, with a weak D call TRBD1 (5 bases). From germline, CDR1 is MGHDK and CDR2 SYGVNS. The CDR3 loop spans 12 amino acids. The V end lost 6 bases, the J end lost 3 bases, and 9 bases lay between the germline ends. Written as DNA, the CDR3 is TGTGCCAGCAGGGACAACTTCTACGAGCAGTACTTC. Its translation: CASRDNFYEQYF.

The chain is built from TRBV29-1 and TRBJ2-5; 7 bases are a match to TRBD1. J gave up 4 bases and V 7 bases, and 12 bases lay outside the gene matches. CDR1 SQVTM and CDR2 ANQGSEA come from the germline V gene. CDR3 length equals 14 residues. The CDR3 DNA follows: TGCAGCGCCACAGGGGAAGGTAATAGAGAGACCCAGTACTTC. As protein: CSATGEGNRETQYF.

J is TRBJ1-5 and V is TRBV10-3; D gene ambiguous. Trimming cost V 2 bases and J 1 base, with 6 bases left between them. Germline-derived CDR1 and CDR2 are ENHRY and SYGVKD. This CDR3 has 14 amino acids. DNA for the CDR3: TGTGCCATCAGTGAGCAGGAGAGCAATCAGCCCCAGCATTTT. Residues: CAISEQESNQPQHF.

The chain's CDR3 is CAWSVTLLQGAAGYTF. The CDR3 nucleotides are TGTGCCTGGAGTGTAACCCTCCTACAGGGGGCAGCGGGCTACACCTTC. The chain combines TRBV30 with TRBJ1-2; 9 bases agree with TRBD1. From germline, CDR1 is GTSNPN and CDR2 SVGIG (reference sequence). With 0 bases clipped from V and 8 bases from J, the junction kept 13 bases outside the gene matches. The CDR3 totals 16 residues. Variable domain in full (rest from reference TRBV30 and TRBJ1-2): SQTIHQWPATLVQPVGSPLSLECTVEGTSNPNLYWYRQAAGRGLQLLFYSVGIGQISSEVPQNLSASRPQDRQFILSSKKLLLSDSGFYLCAWSVTLLQGAAGYTFGSGTRLTVV.

The rearrangement joins TRBV6-5 to TRBJ1-5; D possibly corresponds to TRBD1 (6 bases). Deletions cut 6 bases from V and 0 bases from J, with 15 bases between. Germline V gene sequence: CDR1 MNHEY, CDR2 SVGAGI. This CDR3 contains 16 residues. The CDR3 here is CASSFGGAASNQPQHF. CDR3 bases: TGTGCCAGCAGCTTTGGGGGGGCCGCTAGCAATCAGCCCCAGCATTTT.

This clonotype was detected a few times. As DNA, the CDR3 is TGTGCCAGCAGCCCCTCCCGGGACATTCAGTACTTC. This gives the protein CASSPSRDIQYF. The chain combines TRBV7-2 with TRBJ2-4, with D unclear. Trimming left V 5 bases short and J 8 bases short, with 10 bases between. The germline gives CDR1 SGHTA, CDR2 FQGNSA. This CDR3 has 12 residues.

V gene TRBV27 combines with J gene TRBJ2-1; TRBD2 aligns across 11 bases. The germline CDR1 and CDR2 sequences are MNHEY and SMNVEV (reference sequence). This CDR3 is built from 14 residues. With 2 bases clipped from V and 7 bases from J, the junction kept 1 base outside the gene matches. The CDR3 DNA reads as TGTGCCAGCAGTTTAAGGACTAGCGGGAATGAGCAGTTCTTC. Its protein product is CASSLRTSGNEQFF.

This sequence joins TRBV24-1 and TRBJ2-1; a weak D match, TRBD1 (6 bases). Germline V gives CDR1 KGHDR, CDR2 SFDVKD. The length of the CDR3 is 16 residues. Trimming stripped 3 bases from V and 7 bases from J, with 18 bases between. The CDR3 here is CATSDPSTGLRNEQFF. The CDR3 DNA is TGTGCCACCAGTGATCCGAGTACAGGGTTAAGGAATGAGCAGTTCTTC.

V gene TRBV12-3 or TRBV12-4 combines with J gene TRBJ1-2, with a weak D call TRBD1 (6 bases). The CDR3 spans 18 residues. Between the trimmed V and J ends, which lost 5 bases and 4 bases, there was a span of 26 bases. CDR3 loop: CASSPFTGRTEGFYGYTF. The DNA for the CDR3 is TGTGCCAGCAGTCCCTTTACAGGGAGGACCGAAGGCTTCTATGGCTACACCTTC.

The sample holds a few counts of this clonotype. J is TRBJ2-3 and V is TRBV12-3 or TRBV12-4, with TRBD1 matching over 8 bases. The CDR3 has 15 residues. Trimming took 6 bases from V and 3 from J; bases not matched to a gene: 8. The CDR3 loop reads CASSSRGLNTDTQYF. CDR3 sequence (DNA): TGTGCCAGCAGCTCCAGGGGGCTGAATACAGATACGCAGTATTTT.

CDR3 amino acids: CASSGQGRGLGGYTF. The CDR3 DNA follows: TGTGCCAGCAGCGGACAGGGGCGAGGTCTGGGGGGCTACACCTTC. The rearrangement joins TRBV5-6 to TRBJ1-2; 9 bases match TRBD1. Germline values: CDR1 SGHDT, CDR2 YYEEEE. V trimming: 4 bases; J trimming: 8 bases; junction bases outside the gene matches: 12. The CDR3 covers 15 residues.

The chain uses TRBV7-9 and TRBJ2-7; tentatively, D is TRBD2 (6 bases). The germline V and J ends were trimmed by 2 bases and 1 base, with 9 bases remaining between them. Germline V gene sequence: CDR1 SEHNR, CDR2 FQNEAQ (reference sequence). This CDR3 comprises 14 residues. The CDR3 protein is CASSLRGRSYEQYF. In DNA, the CDR3 is TGTGCCAGCAGCTTAAGAGGGAGGTCCTACGAGCAGTACTTC.

To note about this clonotype: A junction boundary mismatches the germline segment, possibly from a read error. The chain uses TRBV5-3 and TRBJ2-3; D assignment may be TRBD1 or TRBD2 (5 bases each). TRBV5-3 is an ORF, with its function uncertain. This CDR3 has 13 amino acids. This chain's CDR3 is CARGLGVTDTQYF. For the CDR3, the DNA is TGTGCCAGAGGCTTGGGGGTCACAGATACGCAGTATTTT.

The sample holds a few counts of this clonotype. The gene calls are TRBV6-6 and TRBJ1-5; D perhaps matches TRBD1 (6 bases). Germline CDR1 MNHNY, CDR2 SVGAGI (reference sequence). The CDR3 length is 13 residues. The ends were cut back, 5 bases at V and 7 bases at J, with 12 bases in the middle. The CDR3 loop reads CASSLGTFQPQHF. In DNA form, the CDR3 reads TGTGCCAGCAGTCTGGGGACATTCCAGCCCCAGCATTTT.

The chain joins TRBV3-1 to TRBJ2-1, with D perhaps given as TRBD1 or TRBD2 (6 bases each). CDR1 is LGHDT and CDR2 is YNNKEL in the germline V gene (reference sequence). The CDR3 covers 14 residues. V dropped 1 base and J dropped 9 bases, with 13 bases sitting between them. In nucleotides, the CDR3 is TGTGCCAGCAGCCAAGTCCGAGGGGGGAGTGAGCAGTTCTTC. It is translated as CASSQVRGGSEQFF.

The chain is built from TRBV12-5 and TRBJ2-3; 13 bases are shared with TRBD2. The V and J ends lost 7 bases and 1 base, in that order; junction bases with no gene match: 5. This CDR3 is built from 16 residues. CDR1 LGHNT and CDR2 FRNRAP come from the germline V gene. The CDR3, as DNA: TGTGCTAGTGCCGCAACTAGCGGGAGGGGCACAGATACGCAGTATTTT. It specifies CASAATSGRGTDTQYF.